This is a list of T cell receptor beta chains from one sample in a study of beta chain features in type 1 diabetes. Libraries were prepared by immunoSEQ multiplex PCR; TCRdb keeps only in-frame clonotypes and omits some of them. The sample yields some 900,000 clones, roughly a sixth seen once. Material: naive CD4+ T cells from blood. The receptors here all came from a woman aged 18-30 years in good health. CDR3s include the opening cysteine and the closing phenylalanine or tryptophan. The order of the fields is J gene, V gene, D gene, clone size, CDR3 protein, CDR3 DNA. A D gene is named only where the DNA matches it firmly. Size is stated for part of the rows, as once, few or many counts, or as a class when the clone is expanded.

TRBJ2-1 TRBV19 TRBD2 few CASIETSGPYNEQFF TGTGCCAGTATCGAGACTAGCGGGCCTTACAATGAGCAGTTCTTC
TRBJ2-1 TRBV5-1 TRBD2 - CASGTSGRGDNEQFF TGCGCCAGCGGAACTAGCGGGAGGGGAGACAATGAGCAGTTCTTC
TRBJ2-7 TRBV19 - few CARTGKYEQYF TGTGCCAGGACAGGAAAATACGAGCAGTACTTC
TRBJ2-7 TRBV27 TRBD2 few CASSSPRLAGAYEQYF TGTGCCAGCAGTTCACCAAGACTAGCGGGAGCCTACGAGCAGTACTTC
TRBJ2-7 TRBV28 - - CASSLGGDLYEQYF TGTGCCAGCAGTCTAGGGGGAGACCTCTACGAGCAGTACTTC
TRBJ2-4 TRBV10-3 - - CAISEEISGWAKNIQYF TGTGCCATCAGTGAGGAGATTAGTGGCTGGGCCAAAAACATTCAGTACTTC
TRBJ1-2 TRBV18 TRBD1 - CASKDRVYGYTF TGTGCCAGCAAAGACAGGGTCTATGGCTACACCTTC
TRBJ1-1 TRBV28 - - CAWGRWTEAFF TGTGCCTGGGGGCGATGGACTGAAGCTTTCTTT
TRBJ2-3 TRBV9 TRBD2 few CASSPREGRGGTDTQYF TGTGCCAGCAGCCCCCGGGAGGGAAGAGGGGGCACAGATACGCAGTATTTT
TRBJ2-3 TRBV18 - - CASSRFPSTDTQYF TGTGCCAGCTCAAGGTTTCCTAGCACAGATACGCAGTATTTT
TRBJ2-7 TRBV28 - - CASSLAYEQYF TGTGCCAGCAGTTTAGCATACGAGCAGTACTTC
TRBJ2-1 TRBV7-9 TRBD2 few CASSYLRSGGKRGNNEQFF TGTGCCAGCAGCTACCTCCGGTCGGGAGGTAAGCGTGGGAACAATGAGCAGTTCTTC
TRBJ1-2 TRBV28 - - CASSVQGKGGYTF TGTGCCAGCAGTGTTCAGGGGAAGGGTGGCTACACCTTC
TRBJ1-1 TRBV27 - - CASSDSFFRYTEAFF TGTGCCAGCAGTGACAGCTTTTTCAGGTACACTGAAGCTTTCTTT
TRBJ1-3 TRBV23-1 - few CASSLSRGTSGNTIYF TGCGCCAGCAGTCTATCGAGGGGGACCTCTGGAAACACCATATATTTT
TRBJ2-3 TRBV10-3 - few CAIANRVSRAQSTDTQYF TGTGCCATCGCCAATCGAGTTTCTCGGGCCCAAAGCACAGATACGCAGTATTTT
TRBJ1-1 TRBV5-1 - - CASSLLSGKNTEAFF TGCGCCAGCAGCCTACTATCGGGGAAGAACACTGAAGCTTTCTTT
TRBJ2-1 TRBV10-2 TRBD2 - CASSELGLASEQFF TGCGCCAGCAGTGAGTTGGGACTAGCGAGTGAGCAGTTCTTC
TRBJ1-2 TRBV19 TRBD1 - CASTGEGALANYGYTF TGTGCCAGTACCGGGGAGGGGGCGCTTGCTAACTATGGCTACACCTTC
TRBJ2-6 TRBV27 TRBD1 - CASRTGAGANVLTF TGTGCCAGCAGAACAGGGGCTGGGGCCAACGTCCTGACTTTC
TRBJ2-2 TRBV7-3 - - CASSPTASGELFF TGTGCCAGCAGCCCGACAGCCTCGGGGGAGCTGTTTTTT
TRBJ1-1 TRBV5-4 - - CASRPAVNTEAFF TGTGCCAGCAGGCCGGCAGTGAACACTGAAGCTTTCTTT
TRBJ2-7 TRBV7-2 TRBD2 - CASSLVGGRTYEQYF TGTGCCAGCAGCTTAGTGGGCGGGAGAACGTACGAGCAGTACTTC
TRBJ1-4 TRBV25-1 TRBD1 - CASSGRDRANEKLFF TGTGCCAGCAGTGGCCGGGACAGGGCTAATGAAAAACTGTTTTTT